Shown below are 23 T cell receptor beta chains from a single sample sequenced in a study of T cells in tumors after PD-1 blockade. Here immunoSEQ multiplex PCR was the method, and the copy in TCRdb shows in-frame clones only, minus some. The profile shows fewer than 3,000 clones, roughly two thirds of them singletons. Time point: first of two post-therapy site-matched biopsies roughly 2 months apart. Sequencing used tumor tissue, obtained after anti-PD-1 treatment. All receptors derive from a human donor with basal cell carcinoma.

This clone was detected once. The chain employs TRBV5-4 and TRBJ2-3, with a weak D call TRBD1 (6 bases). Trimming cost V 3 bases and J 6 bases, with 23 bases left between them. This CDR3 has 17 residues. Germline CDR1 is SGHNT and CDR2 is YYREEE (reference sequence). The CDR3 DNA reads as TGTGCCAGCAGCTCGTCGCCGGGACATGGTGGGGCGGATACGCAGTATTTT. It is translated as CASSSSPGHGGADTQYF. Using reference TRBV5-4 and TRBJ2-3 for the parts outside the CDR3, the full variable domain is ETGVTQSPTHLIKTRGQQVTLRCSSQSGHNTVSWYQQALGQGPQFIFQYYREEENGRGNFPPRFSGLQFPNYSSELNVNALELDDSALYLCASSSSPGHGGADTQYFGPGTRLTVL.

The chain combines TRBV6-6 with TRBJ1-5, with a tentative D call TRBD1 (6 bases). CDR1 and CDR2 (germline): MNHNY, SVGAGI (reference sequence). Trimming removed 7 bases at V and 3 bases at J, with 16 bases between. The CDR3 runs 15 residues. The DNA of the CDR3 is TGTGCCAGCACGCAAGGGGGGGCCTTCAATCAGCCCCAGCATTTT. Protein product: CASTQGGAFNQPQHF.

The chain uses TRBV2 and TRBJ2-7; D remains unclear. V was pared by 8 bases and J by 0 bases, with 8 bases between. The CDR3 covers 12 residues. Per the germline V gene, CDR1 is SNHLY and CDR2 is FYNNEI. Here the CDR3 DNA reads TGTGCCAGCGAACACAGCTCCTACGAGCAGTACTTC. This gives the protein CASEHSSYEQYF. Full variable domain (outside the CDR3, taken from reference TRBV2 and TRBJ2-7): EPEVTQTPSHQVTQMGQEVILRCVPISNHLYFYWYRQILGQKVEFLVSFYNNEISEKSEIFDDQFSVERPDGSNFTLKIRSTKLEDSAMYFCASEHSSYEQYFGPGTRLTVT.

This chain joins TRBV19 and TRBJ2-5; D may correspond to TRBD1 or TRBD2 (6 bases each). This CDR3 has 14 amino acids. Germline V gene data show CDR1 as LNHDA and CDR2 as SQIVND (reference sequence). Trimming removed 5 bases at V and 5 bases at J, with 15 bases between. CDR3 sequence (DNA): TGTGCCAGTAGTCAACGGGGGCAGGGGGAGACCCAGTACTTC. Amino acids: CASSQRGQGETQYF.

The genes are TRBV27 and TRBJ1-1; D unresolved. The CDR3 is 15 residues long. Trimming removed 1 base at V and 2 bases at J, with 11 bases between. Germline-derived CDR1 and CDR2 are MNHEY and SMNVEV (reference sequence). The CDR3 loop reads CASSLFGGANTEAFF. The CDR3 DNA follows: TGTGCCAGCAGTTTATTCGGAGGAGCAAACACTGAAGCTTTCTTT.

A remark on this clone: A junction end diverges from the germline sequence, so it may reflect a read error. CDR3 amino acids: CSARFRGNF. CDR3 DNA: TGCAGTGCTAGATTCAGGGGGAATTTT. This sequence joins TRBV20-1 and TRBJ1-3; 7 bases map to TRBD1. The length of the CDR3 is 9 residues. Germline V CDR1 and CDR2: DFQATT, SNEGSKA (reference sequence).

This CDR3 is CASSPQRNTGELFF. The CDR3 DNA reads as TGTGCCAGTAGCCCACAGAGGAACACCGGGGAGCTGTTTTTT. This sequence joins TRBV19 and TRBJ2-2; D remains unclear. In germline, CDR1 is LNHDA, CDR2 SQIVND (reference sequence). The V end lost 6 bases, the J end lost 1 base, and 9 bases lay between the germline ends. The CDR3 has 14 amino acids.

This clone is labeled as large (0.1 to 1%). V usage is TRBV14 and J usage is TRBJ2-1; D unresolved. Germline V gene sequence: CDR1 SGHDN, CDR2 FVKESK. This CDR3 has 13 residues. V was clipped by 1 base and J by 7 bases, with 8 bases between them. CDR3 sequence reads: CASSQGGWNEQFF. DNA for the CDR3: TGTGCCAGCAGCCAAGGGGGTTGGAATGAGCAGTTCTTC.

This clone is large in the sample. This chain uses TRBV7-6 with TRBJ2-3; no clear D. V lost 1 base, J lost 6 bases, and 14 bases lay in between. CDR1 and CDR2 from the germline V gene are SGHVS and FNYEAQ. This CDR3 is built from 15 residues. The CDR3 region is CASSLVKGPSDTQYF. DNA of the CDR3: TGTGCCAGCAGCTTAGTGAAGGGCCCCTCCGATACGCAGTATTTT.

This chain links TRBV3-1 (or the pseudogene TRBV3-2) with TRBJ1-2; D call uncertain. The germline V gene encodes CDR1 LGHDT and CDR2 YNNKEL (reference sequence). This CDR3 has 11 residues. Trimming removed 1 base at V and 6 bases at J, with 3 bases between. The CDR3 DNA reads TGTGCCAGCAGCCAAGCTCATGGCTACACCTTC. This encodes CASSQAHGYTF.

The J gene is TRBJ2-1, the V gene TRBV5-1; D unresolved. The CDR3 covers 13 residues. Germline V lookup: CDR1 SGHRS, CDR2 YFSETQ. V was trimmed by 0 bases and J by 4 bases, leaving 5 bases between them. DNA for the CDR3: TGCGCCAGCAGCTTGGCTCAGTACAATGAGCAGTTCTTC. Amino acids: CASSLAQYNEQFF.

V gene TRBV4-1 combines with J gene TRBJ2-2; 11 positions agree with TRBD2. Losses at the gene ends were 0 bases for V and 5 bases for J; bases not matched to a gene: 2. Looked up from germline, CDR1 is MGHRA and CDR2 is YSYEKL. The CDR3 runs to 16 residues. CDR3 sequence (DNA): TGCGCCAGCAGCCAAGATCCTAGCGGGGGGACCGGGGAGCTGTTTTTT. Amino acid sequence: CASSQDPSGGTGELFF.

The chain is built from TRBV10-2 and TRBJ2-2, with a possible D match to TRBD1 (6 bases). CDR1 and CDR2 (germline): WSHSY, SAAADI. Between the trimmed V and J ends, which lost 8 bases and 3 bases, there was a span of 19 bases. The CDR3 loop spans 16 amino acids. Written as DNA, the CDR3 is TGCGCCAGCGGGTCGGGACACTCAAGGGACACCGGGGAGCTGTTTTTT. Translating gives CASGSGHSRDTGELFF.

This clone was observed a handful of times. CDR3 residues: CASRSTRDQPQHF. The CDR3 nucleotides read TGTGCCAGCAGGTCGACGCGGGATCAGCCCCAGCATTTT. The rearrangement joins TRBV6-5 to TRBJ1-5; no clear D. Germline assignment: CDR1 MNHEY and CDR2 SVGAGI. Trimming took off 6 bases at V and 5 bases at J, with 11 bases between the two ends. This CDR3 is built from 13 residues.

CDR3 residues: CSIRESEQYF. The CDR3 coding sequence is TGCAGCATCAGGGAGAGCGAGCAGTACTTC. The chain has TRBV29-1 and TRBJ2-7; tentatively, D is TRBD1 or TRBD2 (5 bases each). The CDR3 covers 10 residues. The V and J ends lost 8 bases and 6 bases respectively, with 11 bases between them. CDR1 and CDR2 from the germline V gene are SQVTM and ANQGSEA.

The chain joins TRBV5-6 to TRBJ1-2, with D maybe TRBD1 (5 bases). Trimming removed 0 bases from V and 8 bases from J, with 17 bases in between. CDR3 length: 15 amino acids. The germline CDR1 and CDR2 sequences are SGHDT and YYEEEE. The CDR3 nucleotides are TGTGCCAGCAGCTTGGGCGGGGCGATAGGATTCGGCTACACCTTC. It is translated as CASSLGGAIGFGYTF.

This clone was counted between two and nine times. The chain carries TRBV30 and TRBJ1-2; TRBD1 matches at 9 bases. Germline loops: CDR1 GTSNPN, CDR2 SVGIG (reference sequence). The CDR3 totals 16 residues. V shed 2 bases, J shed 2 bases, and the junction held 9 bases outside the gene matches. CDR3 DNA sequence: TGTGCCTGGAGTAAGGGACAGGGAAGCCCAAACTATGGCTACACCTTC. Amino acid sequence: CAWSKGQGSPNYGYTF.

The rearrangement uses TRBV7-2 and TRBJ2-7, with 7 bases fitting TRBD2. Trimming removed 3 bases from V and 12 bases from J; junction bases left unmatched: 11. This CDR3 region has 13 residues. The V gene's germline CDR1 is SGHTA and CDR2 FQGNSA. The CDR3 reads CASSFREGGGMYF. The CDR3 DNA is TGTGCCAGCAGCTTTAGAGAAGGCGGGGGTATGTACTTC. Looking up the rest from reference TRBV7-2 and TRBJ2-7 gives the full variable domain: GAGVSQSPSNKVTEKGKDVELRCDPISGHTALYWYRQSLGQGLEFLIYFQGNSAPDKSGLPSDRFSAERTGGSVSTLTIQRTQQEDSAVYLCASSFREGGGMYFGPGTRLTVT.

The chain combines TRBV6-1 with TRBJ2-2; D unresolved. With 3 bases removed from V and 5 bases from J, the gap between germline ends came to 7 bases. This CDR3 is 13 amino acids long. Germline CDR1 is MNHNS and CDR2 is SASEGT. In DNA form, the CDR3 reads TGTGCCAGCAGTGACCAGCCAACCGGGGAGCTGTTTTTT. This gives the protein CASSDQPTGELFF.

The CDR3 region has the DNA TGTGCCAGCAGTATAATGAATCCTTCCACAGATACGCAGTATTTT. This codes for CASSIMNPSTDTQYF. This sequence joins TRBV27 and TRBJ2-3; D gene unclear. This CDR3 spans 15 amino acids. The V gene lost 5 bases and the J gene lost 2 bases, with 14 bases spanning the gap. The germline CDR1 and CDR2 sequences are MNHEY and SMNVEV (reference sequence).

V is TRBV28 and J is TRBJ1-1; TRBD1 is a possible D gene (6 bases). Deletions cut 3 bases from V and 13 bases from J, with 12 bases between. The V gene's germline CDR1 is MDHEN and CDR2 SYDVKM. The CDR3 contains 11 residues. In nucleotides, the CDR3 is TGTGCCAGCAGTTTGTCAGGGGACGATTTCTTT. Translated: CASSLSGDDFF.

The J gene is TRBJ2-2, the V gene TRBV5-4; D gene unclear. Trimming removed 0 bases from V and 0 bases from J, with 9 bases in between. Germline V gives CDR1 SGHNT, CDR2 YYREEE (reference sequence). The CDR3 is 16 residues long. CDR3 coding DNA: TGTGCCAGCAGCTTGGAACCCTTATCGAACACCGGGGAGCTGTTTTTT. It encodes CASSLEPLSNTGELFF.

This chain links TRBV5-5 with TRBJ2-7; D may correspond to TRBD1 or TRBD2 (6 bases each). CDR1 and CDR2 from the germline V gene are SGHKS and YYEKEE (reference sequence). Trimming took off 2 bases at V and 0 bases at J, with 12 bases between the two ends. The CDR3 has 15 residues. This CDR3 is CASSLPGARSYEQYF. The CDR3 DNA follows: TGTGCCAGCAGCTTACCGGGGGCACGCTCCTACGAGCAGTACTTC.